A single sample is the source of the 17 T cell receptor beta chains below, sequenced in a study of identifying expanded T cells in peripheral blood (dated 2019 in TCRdb). The method behind the library was the immunoSEQ multiplex PCR assay. TCRdb took over this immuneACCESS table, retaining in-frame rearrangements with V and J assigned. Such tables are incomplete; in checked studies, under half of the missing clones stem from an unresolved V gene, and the remainder is unexplained. This sample is represented by some 95,000 clones; approximately 91% of them were singletons. Under 6.5% of the sample lies in the top ten. Specimen: blood. These receptors were collected from a person aged 18-70 years in good health.

V usage is TRBV29-1 and J usage is TRBJ2-5, with D maybe TRBD1 (5 bases). This CDR3 contains 14 residues. Trimming took 4 bases from V and 2 from J, leaving 14 bases between them. Germline CDR1 is SQVTM and CDR2 is ANQGSEA. The CDR3: CSVVPTTGQETQYF. CDR3 sequence (DNA): TGCAGCGTTGTCCCGACCACAGGTCAAGAGACCCAGTACTTC.

J is TRBJ2-7 and V is TRBV6-5; D gene unclear. CDR3 length: 14 residues. In germline, CDR1 is MNHEY, CDR2 SVGAGI. Trimming left V 6 bases short and J 6 bases short, with 18 bases between. CDR3 coding DNA: TGTGCCAGCAGCACTTCGGGCCCCTGGGGCGAGCAGTACTTC. The encoded protein is CASSTSGPWGEQYF.

The chain has TRBV30 and TRBJ1-3; D is unclear. The V gene's germline CDR1 is GTSNPN and CDR2 SVGIG (reference sequence). Trimming removed 0 bases from V and 7 bases from J, with 13 bases in between. This CDR3 has 14 amino acids. CDR3 sequence reads: CAWSVHGEPNTIYF. The CDR3 nucleotides are TGTGCCTGGAGTGTACACGGGGAGCCGAACACCATATATTTT.

The V and J genes are TRBV28 and TRBJ1-5; 8 bases agree with TRBD1. Trimming cost V 6 bases and J 4 bases; bases outside gene matches: 11. The germline CDR1 and CDR2 sequences are MDHEN and SYDVKM. This CDR3 has 16 amino acids. Written as DNA, the CDR3 is TGTGCCAGCAGCCCCCTTTTGACAGGGGCAAATCAGCCCCAGCATTTT. Translating it yields CASSPLLTGANQPQHF.

The V gene is TRBV7-8, the J gene TRBJ1-2, with D hard to call. The germline V and J ends were trimmed by 5 bases and 1 base, with 26 bases remaining between them. From germline, CDR1 is SGHVS and CDR2 FQNEAQ. This CDR3 contains 19 residues. In nucleotides, the CDR3 is TGTGCCAGCAGCCGATTGTTGGCTACTCCATCCGGCATTAACTATGGCTACACCTTC. As protein: CASSRLLATPSGINYGYTF.

The chain recombines TRBV5-1 with TRBJ1-4; tentative D call: TRBD1 (6 bases). This CDR3 has 16 amino acids. Germline loops: CDR1 SGHRS, CDR2 YFSETQ. The germline V and J ends were trimmed by 2 bases and 6 bases, with 17 bases remaining between them. The CDR3 DNA reads TGCGCCAGCAGCTTCAGGAGTCGGGGGGCGGATGAAAAACTGTTTTTT. Its protein product is CASSFRSRGADEKLFF.

This rearrangement joins TRBV19 to TRBJ2-7; 11 bases are a match to TRBD2. This CDR3 is 15 amino acids long. V shed 3 bases, J shed 2 bases, and the junction held 3 bases outside the gene matches. Germline V gene lookup returns CDR1 LNHDA and CDR2 SQIVND (reference sequence). CDR3 DNA sequence: TGTGCCAGTAGTATGTTTAGCGGGAGGGCCTACGAGCAGTACTTC. It is translated as CASSMFSGRAYEQYF.

The rearrangement links TRBV30 to TRBJ2-1, with 9 bases lining up with TRBD1. Germline loops: CDR1 GTSNPN, CDR2 SVGIG (reference sequence). The CDR3 loop spans 14 amino acids. The J segment lost 6 bases and the V segment lost 1 base, leaving 4 bases of the junction unmatched. The DNA for the CDR3 is TGTGCCTGGAGTGCCGGACAGGGGAGCAATGAGCAGTTCTTC. The encoded protein is CAWSAGQGSNEQFF.

The V gene is TRBV30, the J gene TRBJ2-7; 11 bases align to TRBD2. CDR3 length: 14 amino acids. CDR1 is GTSNPN, CDR2 SVGIG, per germline (reference sequence). The V and J ends lost 1 base and 6 bases, in that order; junction bases with no gene match: 5. The CDR3 DNA sequence: TGTGCCTGGAGTGGTAGCGGGGGGGCCGGCGAGCAGTACTTC. It translates to CAWSGSGGAGEQYF. Based on the CDR3 plus reference TRBV30 and TRBJ2-7, the full variable domain is SQTIHQWPATLVQPVGSPLSLECTVEGTSNPNLYWYRQAAGRGLQLLFYSVGIGQISSEVPQNLSASRPQDRQFILSSKKLLLSDSGFYLCAWSGSGGAGEQYFGPGTRLTVT.

The rearrangement joins TRBV19 to TRBJ1-1, with D perhaps matching TRBD1 (5 bases). V lost 8 bases, J lost 0 bases, and 16 bases lay in between. Germline-derived CDR1 and CDR2 are LNHDA and SQIVND (reference sequence). The CDR3 consists of 15 residues. CDR3 coding DNA: TGTGCCAGTCGTCGCACAGGCCATGTGAACACTGAAGCTTTCTTT. Its protein product is CASRRTGHVNTEAFF.

This chain connects TRBV28 to TRBJ2-3; TRBD2 might be the D (6 bases). Trimming cost V 3 bases and J 1 base, with 11 bases left between them. Germline lookup yields CDR1 MDHEN and CDR2 SYDVKM. The CDR3 extends over 15 amino acids. CDR3 protein: CASSLTGLGTDTQYF. The CDR3 coding sequence is TGTGCCAGCAGTTTGACGGGACTCGGCACAGATACGCAGTATTTT. Filled out from reference TRBV28 and TRBJ2-3, the complete variable domain reads DVKVTQSSRYLVKRTGEKVFLECVQDMDHENMFWYRQDPGLGLRLIYFSYDVKMKEKGDIPEGYSVSREKKERFSLILESASTNQTSMYLCASSLTGLGTDTQYFGPGTRLTVL.

V gene TRBV9 combines with J gene TRBJ2-7; 7 positions agree with TRBD2. CDR1 is SGDLS and CDR2 is YYNGEE in the germline V gene. This CDR3 is 15 amino acids long. Unmatched junction bases numbered 6, after V lost 0 bases and J lost 3 bases. The CDR3 here is CASSVVAGAVYEQYF. The CDR3 nucleotides read TGTGCCAGCAGCGTAGTCGCGGGAGCGGTCTACGAGCAGTACTTC.

The rearrangement links TRBV7-3 to TRBJ1-2; 8 bases fit TRBD1. The V and J ends lost 3 bases and 7 bases, in that order; junction bases with no gene match: 13. The CDR3 consists of 16 residues. CDR1 is SGHTA, CDR2 FQGTGA, per germline. CDR3 sequence reads: CASSFGPDRGKLGYTF. The CDR3 DNA is TGTGCCAGCAGCTTTGGGCCCGACAGGGGTAAACTTGGCTACACCTTC.

Only one count was recorded for this clone. CDR3 sequence reads: CASSLDGTGMNTEAFF. The CDR3 DNA reads as TGCGCCAGCAGCTTGGATGGGACAGGCATGAACACTGAAGCTTTCTTT. The rearrangement links TRBV5-1 to TRBJ1-1, with 8 bases aligning to TRBD1. The V gene end was trimmed by 0 bases and the J gene end by 0 bases; junction bases not matched to a gene: 4. Germline V CDR1 and CDR2: SGHRS, YFSETQ. The length of the CDR3 is 16 residues. The full variable domain, completed using reference TRBV5-1 and TRBJ1-1, is KAGVTQTPRYLIKTRGQQVTLSCSPISGHRSVSWYQQTPGQGLQFLFEYFSETQRNKGNFPGRFSGRQFSNSRSEMNVSTLELGDSALYLCASSLDGTGMNTEAFFGQGTRLTVV.

The rearrangement links TRBV19 to TRBJ2-5, with TRBD1 as a possible D gene (6 bases). The V end lost 4 bases, the J end lost 5 bases, and 11 bases lay between the germline ends. Germline CDR1 LNHDA, CDR2 SQIVND (reference sequence). The CDR3 contains 13 residues. CDR3 residues: CASSSPQGETQYF. The CDR3 DNA is TGTGCCAGTAGTAGCCCCCAGGGGGAGACCCAGTACTTC.

This clone showed up just once. The CDR3 loop is CASSRGLNEQFF. DNA for the CDR3: TGTGCCAGTAGTCGGGGACTCAATGAGCAGTTCTTC. J is TRBJ2-1 and V is TRBV19; possibly TRBD2 for D (6 bases). Trimming removed 5 bases at V and 6 bases at J, with 8 bases between. Looked up from germline, CDR1 is LNHDA and CDR2 is SQIVND (reference sequence). The length of the CDR3 is 12 residues.

The chain employs TRBV5-6 and TRBJ2-7, with D tentatively TRBD1 (6 bases). The V gene's germline CDR1 is SGHDT and CDR2 YYEEEE. Trimming pared 5 bases from V and 2 bases from J, leaving 17 bases between. This CDR3 region has 15 residues. The CDR3 region has the DNA TGTGCCAGCAGGGAGAAACACAGGGATCCCTACGAGCAGTACTTC. As protein: CASREKHRDPYEQYF.